This record covers a single TCR beta chain. The data are from a study of blood T cell repertoires in COVID-19. The overall study: COVID-19 samples, acute and convalescent, were from the United States, Italy and Spain. In each case, the material was cDNA or gDNA derived from T cells, B-cell-depleted T cells, or PBMCs.

With V trimmed by 3 bases and J by 5 bases, 9 bases remained unmatched. Germline V gene sequence: CDR1 KGHSH, CDR2 LQKENI. The CDR3 has 16 amino acids. Original data processing: Quantification of nucleated cells was approximated via reference gene primer amplification. The protocol was immunoSEQ multiplex PCR, while the TCRdb copy is restricted to in-frame clones and leaves out a portion. V and J calls and clone size are copied from that table; D and trimming were computed from the DNA. The data contain 250,000 to 300,000 clones, 88% of them singletons. Sequencing was done on a sample of peripheral blood. The sequence was collected from a woman aged 40 to 50 who had recovered from COVID-19. V is TRBV18 and J is TRBJ2-7; 11 bases align to TRBD2. DNA of the CDR3: TGTGCCAGCTCACCGGGAACTAGCGGGAGCTTCGACGAGCAGTACTTC. Translating gives CASSPGTSGSFDEQYF.